These T cell receptor beta chains were read from a single sample in a study of vaccination and CD4 T cells after COVID-19. These TCRs are of unknown antigen specificity. In TCRdb, the PCR reads were re-called with MiXCR into one record per CDR3 protein. The sample lists more than 9,000 distinct CDR3 sequences; more than 40% were seen once. Sequenced input: CD4+ T cells from blood, cultured in vitro. The receptors come from a human donor who had recovered from COVID-19. The CDR3 runs from the conserved cysteine through the conserved F or W. Each record gives: CDR3 DNA, CDR3 protein, clone size, D gene, V gene, J gene. A D gene is named only where the DNA matches it firmly. The size entry is marked missing in some rows and otherwise reads once, few, many or a size class.

CDR3nt: TGTGCATCAGGGAAGGGTGGCTCCTATAATTCACCCCTCCACTTT
CDR3aa: CASGKGGSYNSPLHF
abundance: -
d_gene: -
v_gene: TRBV10-3
j_gene: TRBJ1-6

CDR3nt: TGTGCCAGCAGTTACCGCGGGGCTGAGCAGTTCTTC
CDR3aa: CASSYRGAEQFF
abundance: -
d_gene: -
v_gene: TRBV6-5
j_gene: TRBJ2-1

CDR3nt: TGTGCCAGCTCACCGGACAGTTCTAGCACAGATACGCAGTATTTT
CDR3aa: CASSPDSSSTDTQYF
abundance: few
d_gene: -
v_gene: TRBV18
j_gene: TRBJ2-3

CDR3nt: TGTGCCAGCAGCAAAGCGCGTAAAGGACAGAGGCAGGACTTC
CDR3aa: CASSKARKGQRQDF
abundance: -
d_gene: -
v_gene: TRBV21-1
j_gene: TRBJ2-7

CDR3nt: TGTGCCAGCAGCTTCGAAGCTAGCGGGACAGAGACCCAGTACTTC
CDR3aa: CASSFEASGTETQYF
abundance: -
d_gene: TRBD2
v_gene: TRBV7-2
j_gene: TRBJ2-5

CDR3nt: TGTGCCAGCAGTGCGCAGGGTTATTACATGAACACTGAAGCTTTCTTT
CDR3aa: CASSAQGYYMNTEAFF
abundance: few
d_gene: -
v_gene: TRBV6-2/TRBV6-3
j_gene: TRBJ1-1

CDR3nt: TGTGCCAGCAGTCCGGGACAACTTTATAGCAATCAGCCCCAGCATTTT
CDR3aa: CASSPGQLYSNQPQHF
abundance: -
d_gene: -
v_gene: TRBV28
j_gene: TRBJ1-5

CDR3nt: TGTGCCATCAGACAGGGGAGTACATCAGATACGCAGTATTTT
CDR3aa: CAIRQGSTSDTQYF
abundance: -
d_gene: TRBD1
v_gene: TRBV10-3
j_gene: TRBJ2-3

CDR3nt: TGTGCCAGCAGTTACTCACACGGGAGCTACGAGCAGTACTTC
CDR3aa: CASSYSHGSYEQYF
abundance: -
d_gene: -
v_gene: TRBV6-5
j_gene: TRBJ2-7

CDR3nt: TGCAGTGCTAGATCTACAGGCAGGGATGTCACTGAAGCTTTCTTT
CDR3aa: CSARSTGRDVTEAFF
abundance: -
d_gene: -
v_gene: TRBV20-1
j_gene: TRBJ1-1

CDR3nt: TGTGCCAGCAGTCAGGCGGCGAGGGGCAACACTGAAGCTTTCTTT
CDR3aa: CASSQAARGNTEAFF
abundance: -
d_gene: -
v_gene: TRBV28
j_gene: TRBJ1-1

CDR3nt: TGTGCCAGCAGCGCCGACCCGGGCGGGGGGAGAGGCTACACCTTC
CDR3aa: CASSADPGGGRGYTF
abundance: once
d_gene: -
v_gene: TRBV9
j_gene: TRBJ1-2

CDR3nt: TGTGCCAGCAGCTTCGGAACGCTTACCTACGAGCAGTACTTC
CDR3aa: CASSFGTLTYEQYF
abundance: -
d_gene: -
v_gene: TRBV7-2
j_gene: TRBJ2-7

CDR3nt: TGTGCCTGGAGGACAGGGATCCGCGAGCAGTACTTC
CDR3aa: CAWRTGIREQYF
abundance: -
d_gene: TRBD1
v_gene: TRBV30
j_gene: TRBJ2-7

CDR3nt: TGTGCCACCACTAACCCGGGGGACAGGGGCTCCTACGAGCAGTACTTC
CDR3aa: CATTNPGDRGSYEQYF
abundance: -
d_gene: TRBD1
v_gene: TRBV19
j_gene: TRBJ2-7

CDR3nt: TGTGCCAGTAGTAATCCCCCCAATGAGCAGTTCTTC
CDR3aa: CASSNPPNEQFF
abundance: -
d_gene: -
v_gene: TRBV19
j_gene: TRBJ2-1

CDR3nt: TGTGCCAGCAGTACCCTAGGCGATGAGCAGTTCTTC
CDR3aa: CASSTLGDEQFF
abundance: -
d_gene: -
v_gene: TRBV6-2/TRBV6-3
j_gene: TRBJ2-1

CDR3nt: TGTGCCAGCAGTTCTCGGCACAGCATCTATGGCTACACCTTC
CDR3aa: CASSSRHSIYGYTF
abundance: few
d_gene: -
v_gene: TRBV6-5
j_gene: TRBJ1-2

CDR3nt: TGTGCCACCGTTTGGACTACAACCTACGAGCAGTACTTC
CDR3aa: CATVWTTTYEQYF
abundance: -
d_gene: -
v_gene: TRBV6-1
j_gene: TRBJ2-7

CDR3nt: TGTGCCAGCAGCCAAGCGTTCAGGCCGATAGGCGGGGAGCTGTTTTTT
CDR3aa: CASSQAFRPIGGELFF
abundance: -
d_gene: -
v_gene: TRBV14
j_gene: TRBJ2-2

CDR3nt: TGTGCCTCAGCAGGCGGACGGGAAGGAATTTGGGACACTGAAGCTTTCTTT
CDR3aa: CASAGGREGIWDTEAFF
abundance: -
d_gene: -
v_gene: TRBV19
j_gene: TRBJ1-1

CDR3nt: TGTGCCAGCAGCTTAACGGGGGCCGGAGCCGGGGAGCTGTTTTTT
CDR3aa: CASSLTGAGAGELFF
abundance: -
d_gene: -
v_gene: TRBV7-2
j_gene: TRBJ2-2